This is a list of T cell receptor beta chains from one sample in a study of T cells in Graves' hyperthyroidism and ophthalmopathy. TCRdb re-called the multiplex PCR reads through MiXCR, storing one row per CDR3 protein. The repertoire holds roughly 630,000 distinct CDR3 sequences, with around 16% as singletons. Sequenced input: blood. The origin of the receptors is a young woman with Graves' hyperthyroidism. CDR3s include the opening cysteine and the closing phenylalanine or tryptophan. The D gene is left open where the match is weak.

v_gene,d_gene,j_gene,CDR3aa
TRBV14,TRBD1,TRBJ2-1,CASSQGGTGLGEQFF
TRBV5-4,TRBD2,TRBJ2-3,CASSPSGTSGADTQYF
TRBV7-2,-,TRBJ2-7,CASSKGGGYEQYF
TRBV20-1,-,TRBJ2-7,CSARDRAGQGPGGREQYF
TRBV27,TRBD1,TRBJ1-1,CASSPGTGPRRGTEAFF
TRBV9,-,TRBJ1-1,CASSVVRAATEAFF
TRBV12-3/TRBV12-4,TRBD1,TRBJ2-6,CASSYQHRDRGPGANVLTF
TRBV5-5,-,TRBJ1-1,CASSLWSGTEAFF
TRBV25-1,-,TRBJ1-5,CASSDSAGDQPQHF
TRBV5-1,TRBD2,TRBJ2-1,CASSSTTTSGFYNEQFF
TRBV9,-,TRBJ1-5,CASSGTDGNQPQHF
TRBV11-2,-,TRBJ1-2,CASRGGGGYTF
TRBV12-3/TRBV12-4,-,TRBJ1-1,CASSPDRVPAFF
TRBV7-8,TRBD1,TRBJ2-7,CASRPGQGWASYEQYF
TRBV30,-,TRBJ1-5,CAWAIDGSNQPQHF
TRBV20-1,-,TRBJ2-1,CSRLGNEQFF
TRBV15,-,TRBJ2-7,CATSNRGPPYEQYF
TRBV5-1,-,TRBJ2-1,CASSLEGREPLF